This passage covers 22 T cell receptor beta chains from one sample sequenced in a study of blood T cell repertoires in COVID-19. Assay used: immunoSEQ multiplex PCR; TCRdb lists only in-frame clones, some missing. The data hold 100,000 to 150,000 clones, with under 85% observed a single time. Sequenced sample: peripheral blood. These receptors all stem from a man aged 60 to 69 with acute or convalescent COVID-19.

The CDR3 nucleotides are TGTGCCAGCAGCCCCGGGGGGACCTACAATGAGCAGTTCTTC. Protein product: CASSPGGTYNEQFF. This rearrangement joins TRBV11-3 to TRBJ2-1; 7 bases line up with TRBD2. CDR3 length equals 14 residues. V trimming: 5 bases; J trimming: 2 bases; junction bases outside the gene matches: 3. The germline V gene encodes CDR1 SGHNT and CDR2 YENEEA.

The chain joins TRBV7-6 to TRBJ2-7, with D perhaps matching TRBD1 (7 bases). The CDR3 is made up of 15 amino acids. Trimming removed 1 base at V and 3 bases at J, with 13 bases between. The germline V gene has CDR1 SGHVS and CDR2 FNYEAQ. The CDR3 is CASSLVDQGGYEQYF. The CDR3 nucleotides read TGTGCCAGCAGCTTAGTTGACCAGGGGGGCTACGAGCAGTACTTC.

The chain employs TRBV28 and TRBJ1-1; D unclear. CDR3 length equals 11 residues. V was cut by 2 bases and J by 12 bases, with 10 bases left in between. The germline gives CDR1 MDHEN, CDR2 SYDVKM. The CDR3 region has the DNA TGTGCCAGCAGTTTACCGGGATCGCCTTTCTTT. Its translation is CASSLPGSPFF.

The chain employs TRBV28 and TRBJ1-2; tentatively, D is TRBD1 (6 bases). The V and J ends lost 6 bases and 8 bases respectively, with 16 bases between them. Looked up from germline, CDR1 is MDHEN and CDR2 is SYDVKM. The CDR3 is 13 residues long. The CDR3 loop is CASRPQQGTGYTF. In nucleotides, the CDR3 is TGTGCCAGCAGACCTCAACAGGGCACGGGCTACACCTTC.

This clone has only a few counts. This chain uses TRBV19 with TRBJ1-5; TRBD1 might be the D (6 bases). The CDR3 length is 14 residues. Germline-derived CDR1 and CDR2 are LNHDA and SQIVND (reference sequence). V lost 3 bases to trimming and J lost 6 bases, with 12 bases between them. The CDR3: CASSIGGHSQPQHF. Written as DNA, the CDR3 is TGTGCCAGTAGTATCGGGGGGCACAGTCAGCCCCAGCATTTT.

The sample holds a few counts of this clone. The chain has TRBV18 and TRBJ2-7, with D possibly being TRBD2 (6 bases). This CDR3 has 14 residues. V was trimmed by 8 bases and J by 0 bases, leaving 14 bases between them. Germline values: CDR1 KGHSH, CDR2 LQKENI. The CDR3 protein is CASNTGLTSYEQYF. DNA for the CDR3: TGTGCCAGCAATACGGGACTCACCTCCTACGAGCAGTACTTC.

This clone was seen once. The chain carries TRBV19 and TRBJ2-1; TRBD2 agrees at 9 bases. Germline loops: CDR1 LNHDA, CDR2 SQIVND (reference sequence). The V gene end was trimmed by 7 bases and the J gene end by 6 bases; junction bases not matched to a gene: 16. This CDR3 is 17 amino acids long. For the CDR3, the DNA is TGTGCCAGTACTTCCCTAGCGGGGAGGGGGACCACCAATGAGCAGTTCTTC. This encodes CASTSLAGRGTTNEQFF.

The rearrangement links TRBV4-1 to TRBJ1-5, with 9 bases identical to TRBD1. Germline V lookup: CDR1 MGHRA, CDR2 YSYEKL. This CDR3 contains 15 residues. V shed 7 bases, J shed 3 bases, and the junction held 7 bases outside the gene matches. The CDR3 loop is CASNLRTGDNQPQHF. For the CDR3, the DNA is TGCGCCAGCAACTTACGGACAGGGGACAATCAGCCCCAGCATTTT.

This chain uses TRBV20-1 with TRBJ1-2; no firm D call. Trimming removed 6 bases from V and 0 bases from J, with 5 bases in between. Germline loops: CDR1 DFQATT, CDR2 SNEGSKA (reference sequence). CDR3 size: 11 residues. The CDR3: CSAPANYGYTF. CDR3 DNA sequence: TGCAGTGCCCCAGCTAACTATGGCTACACCTTC.

The CDR3 nucleotides are TGTGCCAGCAGCGGGTTAGCGGACCAGCAGTTCTTC. Residues: CASSGLADQQFF. This chain links TRBV3-1 (or the pseudogene TRBV3-2) with TRBJ2-1, with a weak D call TRBD2 (6 bases). Deletions cut 5 bases from V and 11 bases from J, with 13 bases between. This CDR3 contains 12 residues. CDR1 is LGHDT and CDR2 is YNNKEL in the germline V gene (reference sequence).

The chain combines TRBV9 with TRBJ1-2; D is undetermined. The CDR3 extends over 11 amino acids. Germline assignment: CDR1 SGDLS and CDR2 YYNGEE. Trimming took off 4 bases at V and 6 bases at J, with 7 bases between the two ends. As DNA, the CDR3 is TGTGCCAGCAGCACCCAGGATGGCTACACCTTC. It is translated as CASSTQDGYTF.

The gene calls are TRBV28 and TRBJ1-2, with TRBD1 matching over 8 bases. Trimming cost V 7 bases and J 2 bases; bases outside gene matches: 6. From germline, CDR1 is MDHEN and CDR2 SYDVKM. This CDR3 contains 14 residues. The CDR3 spells CASMRTGLNYGYTF. CDR3 nucleotides: TGTGCCAGCATGAGGACAGGGTTGAACTATGGCTACACCTTC.

The chain combines TRBV11-3 with TRBJ1-1; D remains ambiguous. Trimming stripped 3 bases from V and 2 bases from J, with 7 bases between. Germline CDR1 SGHNT, CDR2 YENEEA. CDR3 length equals 13 residues. The CDR3 loop is CASSFSSNTEAFF. CDR3 coding DNA: TGTGCCAGCAGCTTTTCGAGTAACACTGAAGCTTTCTTT.

Notes on this clone: The junction and the germline gene differ at one end; a read error may be behind it. The chain combines TRBV7-8 with TRBJ2-7; the match to TRBD2 covers 11 bases. This CDR3 contains 14 residues. Germline lookup yields CDR1 SGHVS and CDR2 FQNEAQ. CDR3: CASNLLLAGAEQYF. In DNA form, the CDR3 reads TGTGCCAGCAACTTACTACTAGCGGGAGCAGAGCAGTACTTC.

The CDR3 nucleotides are TGCACCAGCAGCCAACCCAGAGGGAGGAAGCAGTCCGGGGCCAACGTCCTGACTTTC. Encoded protein: CTSSQPRGRKQSGANVLTF. The chain uses TRBV1 and TRBJ2-6; TRBD2, the D gene given by the table, was not confirmed from the DNA. TRBV1 is labeled a pseudogene. This CDR3 has 19 residues.

This sequence joins TRBV9 and TRBJ2-2; TRBD2 matches 9 bases. This CDR3 has 16 residues. Germline V gene lookup returns CDR1 SGDLS and CDR2 YYNGEE. V was clipped by 3 bases and J by 6 bases; unmatched bases: 9. For the CDR3, the DNA is TGTGCCAGCAGCGGTGCCGGGCGGGAGGGGCCCGGGGAGCTGTTTTTT. This gives the protein CASSGAGREGPGELFF. Full variable domain (rest looked up from reference TRBV9 and TRBJ2-2): DSGVTQTPKHLITATGQRVTLRCSPRSGDLSVYWYQQSLDQGLQFLIQYYNGEERAKGNILERFSAQQFPDLHSELNLSSLELGDSALYFCASSGAGREGPGELFFGEGSRLTVL.

V and J are TRBV6-2 or TRBV6-3 and TRBJ2-2; 9 nucleotides line up with TRBD2. CDR1 MNHEY and CDR2 SVGEGT come from the germline V gene. The CDR3 sequence is 17 residues long. J gave up 0 bases and V 5 bases, and 7 bases lay outside the gene matches. The CDR3 here is CASSRPLAGSNTGELFF. CDR3 in DNA: TGTGCCAGCAGTAGACCCCTAGCGGGGTCGAACACCGGGGAGCTGTTTTTT.

J is TRBJ2-7 and V is TRBV18; D is possibly TRBD2 (5 bases). V lost 5 bases and J lost 0, with 8 bases in between. This CDR3 is 13 amino acids long. The germline V gene has CDR1 KGHSH and CDR2 LQKENI. The CDR3 sequence: CASSSRDSYEQYF. CDR3 sequence (DNA): TGTGCCAGCTCATCCCGGGACTCCTACGAGCAGTACTTC.

V is TRBV18 and J is TRBJ2-7; D is ambiguous. Trimming took 5 bases from V and 2 from J, leaving 7 bases between them. Germline values: CDR1 KGHSH, CDR2 LQKENI. The CDR3 covers 12 residues. The DNA of the CDR3 is TGTGCCAGCTCATTTGACACCTACGAGCAGTACTTC. Amino acids: CASSFDTYEQYF.

V gene TRBV5-1 combines with J gene TRBJ1-1; D perhaps matches TRBD1 (6 bases). Trimming took 0 bases from V and 3 from J, leaving 12 bases between them. In germline, CDR1 is SGHRS, CDR2 YFSETQ. The CDR3 is 15 residues long. The CDR3 is CASSLGQGMDTEAFF. As DNA, the CDR3 is TGCGCCAGCAGCTTGGGTCAGGGGATGGACACTGAAGCTTTCTTT.

The chain carries TRBV5-1 and TRBJ2-1; 8 bases are a match to TRBD1. The CDR3 loop spans 18 amino acids. CDR1 is SGHRS, CDR2 YFSETQ, per germline. Trimming at V came to 0 bases and at J to 6 bases, leaving 14 bases not matched to a gene. The DNA for the CDR3 is TGCGCCAGCAGCTTGGCCGGGACAGGTGTCCGTGGGGCCAATGAGCAGTTCTTC. Its translation is CASSLAGTGVRGANEQFF.

The chain has TRBV4-1 and TRBJ2-5; D gene unclear. CDR3 size: 15 residues. V gave up 0 bases and J gave up 2 bases, with 10 bases separating them. Germline V gives CDR1 MGHRA, CDR2 YSYEKL. CDR3 in amino acids: CASSQDPPGQETQYF. In DNA, the CDR3 is TGCGCCAGCAGCCAAGACCCCCCAGGACAAGAGACCCAGTACTTC.